The 6 T cell receptor beta chains given below trace back to one sample, sequenced in a study of blood T cell repertoires in COVID-19. TCRdb keeps only in-frame clones here, not all; method: immunoSEQ multiplex PCR. The data contain 100,000 or so clones, around 87% of them singletons. Sequencing input: peripheral blood. These receptors came from a woman in her 50s with COVID-19, enrolled during active disease.

The chain combines TRBV12-3 or TRBV12-4 with TRBJ1-1; D is perhaps TRBD1 (6 bases). The CDR3 is made up of 13 amino acids. The V and J ends lost 3 bases and 3 bases respectively, with 8 bases between them. The CDR3, as DNA: TGTGCCAGCAGTTTCAACAGGGACACTGAAGCTTTCTTT. It yields the protein CASSFNRDTEAFF.

V is TRBV27 and J is TRBJ2-7; 8 positions agree with TRBD2. This CDR3 has 18 amino acids. J gave up 2 bases and V 4 bases, and 16 bases lay outside the gene matches. Looked up from germline, CDR1 is MNHEY and CDR2 is SMNVEV (reference sequence). The CDR3 region is CASSSLGGAGGLPYEQYF. CDR3 sequence (DNA): TGTGCCAGCAGTTCCCTCGGAGGGGCGGGGGGACTCCCCTACGAGCAGTACTTC.

The chain uses TRBV19 and TRBJ1-2; TRBD1 matches at 10 bases. CDR1 and CDR2 from the germline V gene are LNHDA and SQIVND (reference sequence). The CDR3 has 13 residues. The ends lost 10 bases at V and 8 bases at J; junction bases unmatched: 10. CDR3 protein: CATFRQGARGYTF. The CDR3 coding sequence is TGTGCCACCTTTAGACAGGGGGCAAGAGGCTACACCTTC.

The V and J genes are TRBV10-3 and TRBJ2-7; tentatively, D is TRBD2 (6 bases). The CDR3 contains 16 residues. V shed 0 bases and J shed 2 bases, with 14 bases lying between them. In germline, CDR1 is ENHRY, CDR2 SYGVKD. The CDR3 DNA is TGTGCCATCAGTGAGTCTTCGGGACTCCAAGCCTACGAGCAGTACTTC. It translates to CAISESSGLQAYEQYF.

The chain is built from TRBV18 and TRBJ2-7; 7 bases agree with TRBD2. The CDR3 sequence is 14 residues long. V was clipped by 2 bases and J by 4 bases; unmatched bases: 5. The germline V gene has CDR1 KGHSH and CDR2 LQKENI. The DNA for the CDR3 is TGTGCCAGCTCACCAGGGAGGGCCGTATACGAGCAGTACTTC. It specifies CASSPGRAVYEQYF.

The chain combines TRBV9 with TRBJ2-1, with D perhaps matching TRBD1 (5 bases). Trimming took 0 bases from V and 8 from J, leaving 6 bases between them. The CDR3 covers 12 residues. The germline gives CDR1 SGDLS, CDR2 YYNGEE. The CDR3 region is CASSVARDEQFF. CDR3 DNA: TGTGCCAGCAGCGTAGCCAGGGATGAGCAGTTCTTC.